This section outlines one T cell receptor (beta chain) sequence together with its context. Antigen specificity is unknown. This record belongs to a study of cytomegalovirus exposure and HLA in healthy donors. Study in general: Later, an analysis reported that the 110 or so validation repertoires had used the same platform as the roughly 700 first-cohort repertoires.

TCRdb's table, derived via immunoSEQ multiplex PCR, lists solely in-frame clones and lacks some. The sample lists approximately 170,000 clones, roughly 85% seen once, with 15% to 20% in the top ten. V shed 2 bases and J 5 bases; nucleotides not matched to a gene: 5. The CDR3 extends over 13 amino acids. CDR1 and CDR2 (germline): GTSNPN, SVGIG (reference sequence). Study-wide points: Per published reports, the classifier diagnosed cytomegalovirus status with high specificity and sensitivity. Confirmation in vitro established that a few CMV-associated chains were specific for CMV antigens. The majority of TCR sequences were rare, yet some public TCRs appeared in many donors.

This TCR derives from a man younger than 35 in good health and CMV-seropositive. The rearrangement joins TRBV30 to TRBJ1-1; 7 nucleotides agree with TRBD1. The sequencing input was PBMCs. The CDR3 here is CAWSPLDRTEAFF. CDR3 DNA sequence: TGTGCCTGGAGTCCCCTGGACAGGACTGAAGCTTTCTTT.